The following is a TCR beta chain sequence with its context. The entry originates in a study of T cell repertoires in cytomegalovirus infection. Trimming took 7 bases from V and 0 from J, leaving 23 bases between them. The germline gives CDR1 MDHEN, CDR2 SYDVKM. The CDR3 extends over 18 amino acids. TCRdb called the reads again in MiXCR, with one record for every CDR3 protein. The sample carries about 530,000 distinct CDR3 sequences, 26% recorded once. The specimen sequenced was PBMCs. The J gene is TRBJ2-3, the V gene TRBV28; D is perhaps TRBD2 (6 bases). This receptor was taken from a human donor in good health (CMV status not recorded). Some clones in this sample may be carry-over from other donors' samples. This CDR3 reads CASTPGRWVPPSTDTQYF. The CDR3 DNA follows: TGTGCCAGCACCCCCGGGAGATGGGTGCCCCCTAGCACAGATACGCAGTATTTT.